The 5 T cell receptor beta chains reported below all come from one sample, sequenced in a study of blood T cell repertoires in COVID-19. Method: immunoSEQ multiplex PCR; TCRdb's copy keeps in-frame clones and lacks some. In the table there are 210,000 or so clones, about 90% of which are singletons. Sequencing was done on a sample of peripheral blood. The receptor set was obtained from a man aged 35 to 55 with active or convalescent COVID-19.

This clone was found once. This rearrangement joins TRBV9 to TRBJ2-7, with D possibly TRBD2 on 5 matching bases. The CDR3 has 13 amino acids. CDR1 is SGDLS, CDR2 YYNGEE, per germline. Trimming stripped 4 bases from V and 6 bases from J, with 14 bases between. CDR3 in amino acids: CASSPTSGSEQYF. As DNA, the CDR3 is TGTGCCAGCAGCCCTACATCGGGGAGCGAGCAGTACTTC.

The chain couples TRBV5-1 to TRBJ2-1; 8 bases line up with TRBD2. CDR3 length: 15 amino acids. Germline V gives CDR1 SGHRS, CDR2 YFSETQ. Germline trimming cut 4 bases from V and 9 bases from J; bases unmatched to any gene: 12. The CDR3, as DNA: TGCGCCAGCAGCCACCCCAGCGGGGGTTCCCCTGAGCAGTTCTTC. Its translation is CASSHPSGGSPEQFF.

The CDR3 DNA follows: TGCGCCAGCAGTGAGTCGATTGGCGCACCTAGGGGAAAAAATGAGCAGTTCTTC. Translation gives CASSESIGAPRGKNEQFF. This chain uses TRBV10-1 with TRBJ2-1, with TRBD1 as a possible D gene (5 bases). Trimming removed 0 bases at V and 7 bases at J, with 22 bases between. Germline CDR1 and CDR2: WNHNN and SYGVQD (reference sequence). This CDR3 region has 18 residues.

The rearrangement links TRBV30 to TRBJ2-3, with 10 bases matching TRBD2. Germline V gene lookup returns CDR1 GTSNPN and CDR2 SVGIG (reference sequence). V gave up 3 bases and J gave up 6 bases; unmatched junction bases: 21. The CDR3 extends over 19 amino acids. The CDR3 nucleotides are TGTGCCTGGAGCCCCCACGGCCTTGGTAGCGGGGGGACTAAGGATACGCAGTATTTT. Translation gives CAWSPHGLGSGGTKDTQYF.

This chain connects TRBV28 to TRBJ1-1; tentative D call: TRBD1 (6 bases). The length of the CDR3 is 16 residues. Trimming took off 2 bases at V and 0 bases at J, with 13 bases between the two ends. Germline V gene sequence: CDR1 MDHEN, CDR2 SYDVKM. In DNA, the CDR3 is TGTGCCAGCAGTTTAGGTGTGACAGGAGTGAACACTGAAGCTTTCTTT. Its translation: CASSLGVTGVNTEAFF.